These T cell receptor beta chains were read from a single sample in a study of T-cell memory formation after mild COVID-19. A single record per CDR3 protein comes from TCRdb applying MiXCR to the 5' RACE reads. Among roughly 300,000 distinct CDR3 sequences, roughly 8.2% were seen once, and the ten largest hold approximately 22%. Specimen: PBMCs or a T cell subset sorted from them (not recorded which). Receptors originate from a man between 18 and 35 years old who had mild COVID-19 (a few samples of this study predate the infection). Cell type and time point are not known. Both conserved end residues are part of each CDR3. A D gene is named only where the DNA matches it firmly. A row's size may be missing; if present it is once, few, many or a size class.

abundance,j_gene,d_gene,v_gene,CDR3nt,CDR3aa
NA,TRBJ1-1,NA,TRBV20-1,TGCAGTGTCCTCTTACCTGCTGGCACTGAAGCTTTCTTT,CSVLLPAGTEAFF
few,TRBJ2-5,TRBD2,TRBV18,TGTGCCAGCTCCTACAGACTAGCGGGGGATGAGGAGACCCAGTACTTC,CASSYRLAGDEETQYF
few,TRBJ2-7,NA,TRBV11-2,TGTGCCAGCGGGGAGGCGGGGGCAGTTTACGAGCAGTACTTC,CASGEAGAVYEQYF
NA,TRBJ1-1,NA,TRBV5-1,TGCGCCAGCAGCTTGGGGGCCTCGGGAGCTTTCTTT,CASSLGASGAFF
NA,TRBJ1-6,NA,TRBV3-1,TGTGCCAGCAGCCAAGGGGAAAGGTTGGACTCACCCCTCCACTTT,CASSQGERLDSPLHF
few,TRBJ1-1,NA,TRBV12-3/TRBV12-4,TGTGCCAGCGGGGGACACGTCCTGAACACTGAAGCTTTCTTT,CASGGHVLNTEAFF
NA,TRBJ1-6,NA,TRBV20-1,TGCAGGGAGGGATGGGCAGACTATAATTCACCCCTCCACTTT,CREGWADYNSPLHF
few,TRBJ2-7,TRBD1,TRBV7-2,TGTGCCAGCAGCTTAGGGGGACAGGGGGCCTACGAGCAGTACTTC,CASSLGGQGAYEQYF
few,TRBJ1-2,TRBD1,TRBV7-2,TGTGCCAGCAGCCACGACAGGGGCTTAATGGGCTACACCTTC,CASSHDRGLMGYTF
few,TRBJ1-2,TRBD1,TRBV7-9,TGTGCCAGCAGCTACACAGGGGCGCCGATTGGTCGTGGCTACACCTTC,CASSYTGAPIGRGYTF
few,TRBJ2-2,NA,TRBV7-9,TGTGCCGTTGCTCAGGAGGGTTCGAACACCGGGGAGCTGTTTTTT,CAVAQEGSNTGELFF
few,TRBJ2-3,TRBD2,TRBV12-3/TRBV12-4,TGTGCCAGCAGTTTATCCGGACTAGCGGGGCGCACAGATACGCAGTATTTT,CASSLSGLAGRTDTQYF
few,TRBJ2-7,TRBD1,TRBV6-1,TGTGCCAGCAGTGAAAGTAGGACAGGACTCTACGAGCAGTACTTC,CASSESRTGLYEQYF
NA,TRBJ2-3,TRBD1,TRBV5-1,TGCGCCAGCAGCTTGAGACAGGGTGGCGGAGATACGCAGTATTTT,CASSLRQGGGDTQYF
NA,TRBJ2-7,TRBD2,TRBV7-8,TGTGCCAGCAGCTTAGACACTAGCGGGGGCGGCTCCTACGAGCAGTACTTC,CASSLDTSGGGSYEQYF
NA,TRBJ2-5,TRBD1,TRBV5-1,TGCGCCAGCAGCCCGGGACAGGGCGTAGAGACCCAGTACTTC,CASSPGQGVETQYF
few,TRBJ1-1,NA,TRBV28,TGTGCCAGCAGTCTCATCGAGCGTCTCATGAACACTGAAGCTTTCTTT,CASSLIERLMNTEAFF
many,TRBJ2-1,NA,TRBV5-1,TGCGCCAGCAGCTCGAGCGTGGACGGTCAGTTCTTC,CASSSSVDGQFF
NA,TRBJ1-3,NA,TRBV7-2,TGTGCCAGCAGCGCTCCCTCTGGAAACACCATATATTTT,CASSAPSGNTIYF
few,TRBJ2-5,TRBD2,TRBV20-1,TGCAGTGCTTACCTAGCGGGGGGGCGGGAGACCCAGTACTTC,CSAYLAGGRETQYF
few,TRBJ1-1,NA,TRBV3-1,TGTGCCAGCAGCCAATATCAGGGACAAGCTTTCTTT,CASSQYQGQAFF
NA,TRBJ2-2,NA,TRBV27,TGTGCCAGCAGGTGGGCGAACACCGGGGAGCTGTTTTTT,CASRWANTGELFF
NA,TRBJ1-1,NA,TRBV5-6,TGTGCCAGCAGCCCCGGGCAGGGGTCGGCCACTGAAGCTTTCTTT,CASSPGQGSATEAFF
NA,TRBJ2-3,NA,TRBV25-1,TGTGCCAGCAGTGAACATCTTCTCGGTGGCGGGACAGATACGCAGTATTTT,CASSEHLLGGGTDTQYF
NA,TRBJ2-2,NA,TRBV27,TGTGCCAGCAGTTTTGCGTTGGGCGGGGAGCTGTTTTTT,CASSFALGGELFF
few,TRBJ2-7,TRBD1,TRBV6-2/TRBV6-3,TGTGCCAGCAGTTACTCGACAGGGGGGCTCGGCGAGCAGTACTTC,CASSYSTGGLGEQYF
few,TRBJ2-3,NA,TRBV6-1,TGTGCCAGCAGTGAATTTTCAGCAGATACGCAGTATTTT,CASSEFSADTQYF
NA,TRBJ2-5,NA,TRBV7-7,TGTGCTAGCAGCATACGGGAGAGCCAGACCCAGTACTTC,CASSIRESQTQYF
few,TRBJ2-3,NA,TRBV7-2,TGTGCCAGCAGCTTAACGGTTTTAGCGGCCTTCACAGATACGCAGTATTTT,CASSLTVLAAFTDTQYF
NA,TRBJ2-5,NA,TRBV12-3/TRBV12-4,TGTGCCAGCAGCGTGGCCCTTTCCGGGACCCAGTACTTC,CASSVALSGTQYF
NA,TRBJ2-1,NA,TRBV19,TGTGCCAGTAGTACCGGGACGGGTCTAGGGAGTGAGCAGTTCTTC,CASSTGTGLGSEQFF
NA,TRBJ1-1,NA,TRBV15,TGTGCCACCAGCAGAGTTAGGAACACTGAAGCTTTCTTT,CATSRVRNTEAFF
many,TRBJ2-2,NA,TRBV5-1,TGCGCCAGCAGCTTGGAAACAGGGCACACCGGGGAGCTGTTTTTT,CASSLETGHTGELFF
many,TRBJ2-1,NA,TRBV5-6,TGTGCCAGCAGCTTACTCCTGGGTGAGCAGTTCTTC,CASSLLLGEQFF
NA,TRBJ1-2,NA,TRBV7-9,TGTGCCAGCAGCTTGTTCAGGGTTGATGGCTACACCTTC,CASSLFRVDGYTF
NA,TRBJ2-3,TRBD2,TRBV10-3,TGTGCCATCAGGGACGGTGGAGCGGGAGCGGATACGCAGTATTTT,CAIRDGGAGADTQYF
many,TRBJ1-1,NA,TRBV7-6,TGTGCCAGCAGCTTAGAAGGGATCGGCACTGAAGCTTTCTTT,CASSLEGIGTEAFF
many,TRBJ1-1,NA,TRBV29-1,TGCAGCGTTGGCTACATGAACACTGAAGCTTTCTTT,CSVGYMNTEAFF
NA,TRBJ2-5,TRBD1,TRBV20-1,TGCAGTGCTAGAACAGGACAGGCGCGATGGGAAGAGACCCAGTACTTC,CSARTGQARWEETQYF
few,TRBJ1-1,TRBD1,TRBV10-1,TGCGCCAGCAGTGGACAGGGGGCTTTGGAAGCTTTCTTT,CASSGQGALEAFF
NA,TRBJ1-5,TRBD1,TRBV10-3,TGTGCCATCAGTGAGTCTCTAGACAGGGCTCATCAGCCCCAGCATTTT,CAISESLDRAHQPQHF
few,TRBJ1-5,TRBD1,TRBV12-3/TRBV12-4,TGTGCCAGCAGTCCGCGGACAGGCAGGCCCCAGCATTTT,CASSPRTGRPQHF
many,TRBJ2-5,NA,TRBV12-3/TRBV12-4,TGTGCCAGCAGTTTCAAGGGGAAGTACCAAGAGACCCAGTACTTC,CASSFKGKYQETQYF
few,TRBJ1-1,NA,TRBV18,TGTGCCAGCTCACCGGAGGGGGGGAACACTGAAGCTTTCTTT,CASSPEGGNTEAFF
many,TRBJ2-1,NA,TRBV28,TGTGCCAGCAGTTCAAATAGAAGGGGTTCCTACAATGAGCAGTTCTTC,CASSSNRRGSYNEQFF
few,TRBJ1-5,NA,TRBV12-3/TRBV12-4,TGTGCCAGCAGTTTAAGACACGACAATCAGCCCCAGCATTTT,CASSLRHDNQPQHF
NA,TRBJ1-6,NA,TRBV20-1,TGCAGTGCTAGGGGAATAGGGCTGGGATCACCCCTCCACTTT,CSARGIGLGSPLHF
NA,TRBJ1-1,NA,TRBV4-1,TGCGCCAGCAGCCAAGAGGCCCGGGGGAGTTACACTGAAGCTTTCTTT,CASSQEARGSYTEAFF
NA,TRBJ2-1,TRBD1,TRBV5-1,TGCGCCAGCAGCTTGGCCAATTTTCGGACTGACAGGGGAGTCTACAATGAGCAGTTCTTC,CASSLANFRTDRGVYNEQFF
few,TRBJ2-2,NA,TRBV7-3,TGTGCCAGCAGCGCAGGGTCGAACACCGGGGAGCTGTTTTTT,CASSAGSNTGELFF
few,TRBJ1-4,TRBD1,TRBV6-6,TGTGCCAGCAGCTCCTGGACAGGGATAAATGAAAAACTGTTTTTT,CASSSWTGINEKLFF
few,TRBJ2-5,TRBD1,TRBV7-6,TGTGCCAGCAGCTTAATTGACAGGGGAATGAAGACCCAGTACTTC,CASSLIDRGMKTQYF
many,TRBJ2-1,TRBD2,TRBV5-1,TGCGCCAGCAGCTTGGGACAGCGGGGGGGCCGGCAGTTCTTC,CASSLGQRGGRQFF
few,TRBJ1-4,NA,TRBV7-9,TGTGCCAGCAGCTTAGAGCCGGCGCGCGGTAATGAAAAACTGTTTTTT,CASSLEPARGNEKLFF
NA,TRBJ2-1,NA,TRBV5-1,TGCGCCAGCAGCCCCGAGGCACAAAGGTACAATGAGCAGTTCTTC,CASSPEAQRYNEQFF
NA,TRBJ2-5,TRBD2,TRBV20-1,TGCAGTGCTAGAGACCCGAAGCGGGGGGCAGGGGAGACCCAGTACTTC,CSARDPKRGAGETQYF
many,TRBJ2-1,TRBD2,TRBV4-2,TGTGCCAGCAGCCAAGATCGTACCGGACTAGCGCTGGATGAGCAGTTCTTC,CASSQDRTGLALDEQFF
few,TRBJ1-2,TRBD1,TRBV5-1,TGCGCCAGCAGCTTGGGGACAGGGGGCGGTATTGGCTACACCTTC,CASSLGTGGGIGYTF
NA,TRBJ2-7,TRBD1,TRBV20-1,TGCAGTGCCGACTACTTTCGACAGGGGTCCGAGCAGTACTTC,CSADYFRQGSEQYF
few,TRBJ2-1,NA,TRBV5-4,TGTGCCAGCAGTCCTGACCGAATGGGGAATAGTGAGCAGTTCTTC,CASSPDRMGNSEQFF